This T cell receptor (beta chain) was observed in a study of blood T cells in healthy people across ages. Study context: Template-switching capture recovered about one barcoded beta molecule per two T cells.

This clonotype was observed at least ten times. This CDR3 contains 13 residues. Germline V lookup: CDR1 MNHEY, CDR2 SVGEGT. Trimming removed 0 bases from V and 8 bases from J, with 10 bases in between. A J-beta primer mix and a sample-barcoded 5' primer were used in a second PCR of about 7 to 12 cycles. TCRdb analysed the 5' RACE reads with MiXCR anew, one entry per CDR3 protein. The table records 850,000 or so distinct CDR3 sequences, roughly 26% of them present only once. The chain has TRBV6-2 or TRBV6-3 and TRBJ1-1, with D hard to call. This sequence originates from a woman older than 75 in good health. Sequenced: blood. This CDR3 is CASSYSSPLEAFF. The CDR3 DNA reads as TGTGCCAGCAGTTACTCATCCCCCCTCGAAGCTTTCTTT.